Listed below are T cell receptor beta chains from one sample, sequenced in a study of blood T cell repertoires in COVID-19. Profiled with immunoSEQ multiplex PCR; TCRdb holds only in-frame clones, not every one. Of about 46,000 clones listed, 80% to 90% are singletons. The sample comprised peripheral blood. Receptors were obtained from a man in his fifties with acute or convalescent COVID-19. Both conserved end residues are part of each CDR3. The D gene is left open where the match is weak.

v_gene: TRBV2; j_gene: TRBJ2-1; d_gene: NA; CDR3nt: TGTGCCAGCACCGAAGGGGCAGGGTACAATGAGCAGTTCTTC; CDR3aa: CASTEGAGYNEQFF
v_gene: TRBV5-4; j_gene: TRBJ2-5; d_gene: TRBD1; CDR3nt: TGTGCCAGCACCCTGGCAGGGGGCCAAGAGACCCAGTACTTC; CDR3aa: CASTLAGGQETQYF
v_gene: TRBV7-2; j_gene: TRBJ1-5; d_gene: TRBD1; CDR3nt: TGTGCCAGCAGCCCCCTCGGGACAGTCAATCAGCCCCAGCATTTT; CDR3aa: CASSPLGTVNQPQHF
v_gene: TRBV3-1/TRBV3-2; j_gene: TRBJ1-1; d_gene: NA; CDR3nt: TGTGCCAGCAGCCAAGTATCCCTCCTGAACACTGAAGCTTTCTTT; CDR3aa: CASSQVSLLNTEAFF
v_gene: TRBV4-2; j_gene: TRBJ1-6; d_gene: TRBD1; CDR3nt: TGTGCCAGCACCCGTGGGACAGGAATTAATTCACCCCTCCACTTT; CDR3aa: CASTRGTGINSPLHF
v_gene: TRBV28; j_gene: TRBJ1-2; d_gene: TRBD1; CDR3nt: TGTGCCAGCAGTTTAATTGGACAGGGGGCCAATGGCTACACCTTC; CDR3aa: CASSLIGQGANGYTF
v_gene: TRBV27; j_gene: TRBJ1-1; d_gene: NA; CDR3nt: TGTGCCAGCAGTTTATATGCAGGGTTGACTGAAGCTTTCTTT; CDR3aa: CASSLYAGLTEAFF
v_gene: TRBV27; j_gene: TRBJ2-1; d_gene: NA; CDR3nt: TGTGCCAGCAGTATTGTGAGGGGGTGGAATGAGCAGTTCTTC; CDR3aa: CASSIVRGWNEQFF
v_gene: TRBV18; j_gene: TRBJ1-2; d_gene: NA; CDR3nt: TGTGCCAGCTCACCACCAACGGGGGGCGTTAACTATGGCTACACCTTC; CDR3aa: CASSPPTGGVNYGYTF
v_gene: TRBV9; j_gene: TRBJ2-1; d_gene: NA; CDR3nt: TGTGCCAGCTCGGGGGTCGATGAGCAGTTCTTC; CDR3aa: CASSGVDEQFF